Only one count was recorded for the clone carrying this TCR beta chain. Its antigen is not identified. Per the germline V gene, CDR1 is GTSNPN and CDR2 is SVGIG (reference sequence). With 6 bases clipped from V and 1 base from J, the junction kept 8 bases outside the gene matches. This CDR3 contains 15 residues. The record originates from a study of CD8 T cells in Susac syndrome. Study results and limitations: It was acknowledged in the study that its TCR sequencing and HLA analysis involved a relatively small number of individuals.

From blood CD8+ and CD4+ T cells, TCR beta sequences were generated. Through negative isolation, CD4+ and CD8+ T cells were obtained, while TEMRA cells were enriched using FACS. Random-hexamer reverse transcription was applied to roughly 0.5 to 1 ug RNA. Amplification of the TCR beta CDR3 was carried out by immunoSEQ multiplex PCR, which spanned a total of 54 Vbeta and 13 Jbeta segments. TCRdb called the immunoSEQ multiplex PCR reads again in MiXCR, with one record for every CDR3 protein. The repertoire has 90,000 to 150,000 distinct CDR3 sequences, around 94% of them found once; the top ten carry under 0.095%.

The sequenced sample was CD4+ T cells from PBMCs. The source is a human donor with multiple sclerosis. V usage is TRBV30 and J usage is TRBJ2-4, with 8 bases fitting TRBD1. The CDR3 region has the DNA TGTGCCTGCGCAGGGGGCCCAAGGGCCAAAAACATTCAGTACTTC. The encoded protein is CACAGGPRAKNIQYF.